The clone carrying this T cell receptor (beta chain) was seen more than once but under ten times. Its antigen is unknown. MiXCR was run by TCRdb on the 5' RACE reads, yielding one entry per CDR3 protein. The data contain 350,000 to 450,000 distinct CDR3 sequences, under 30% of them singletons. The data originate from a study of T-cell memory formation after mild COVID-19. In the study overall: Clustering of TCRs was largely donor specific.

General study findings and limits: The study found contracting CD4+ clones mainly in CM and EM and contracting CD8+ clones in EMRA. There was a balanced CD4/CD8 profile in clones contracting day 15 to 85, and later expanders leaned CD4+.

Sequencing was performed on PBMCs or a T cell subset sorted from them (not recorded which). The sequence was collected from an adult woman who had mild COVID-19 (a few samples of this study predate the infection). Cell type and time point are not known.

Here the CDR3 reads CASSQTSGRPTQFF. DNA of the CDR3: TGTGCCAGCAGCCAGACTAGCGGGAGGCCCACGCAGTTCTTC. The rearrangement uses TRBV7-9 and TRBJ2-1; 13 bases align to TRBD2. This CDR3 contains 14 residues. J was trimmed by 12 bases and V by 5 bases; bases with no gene match: 7. Germline values: CDR1 SEHNR, CDR2 FQNEAQ (reference sequence).